This TCR beta chain was sequenced in a study of T cell responses to AZD1222 COVID-19 vaccine. Regarding the study as a whole: Dominant CD4 TCR responses targeted spike regions 160-218 and 743-854. Targets within unmutated variant regions were reportedly found for nearly half of spike-specific TCRs.

The V gene lost 1 base and the J gene lost 2 bases, with 6 bases spanning the gap. This CDR3 contains 13 residues. Germline V gene sequence: CDR1 LGHNT, CDR2 FRNRAP. Second doses at about 4 or about 12 weeks were pooled. Details on this clone: The antigen remains undetermined.

Sequenced by immunoSEQ multiplex PCR; TCRdb stores in-frame clones only, minus some. This sample has around 190,000 clones, with more than 85% found just once. The chain employs TRBV12-5 and TRBJ2-7; tentatively, D is TRBD1 (5 bases). The sample here was peripheral blood, taken 28 days after the second AZD1222 dose. This sequence was found in an adult who received the AZD1222 COVID-19 vaccine. CDR3 bases: TGTGCTAGTGGTTTGGGACAGCCCTACGAGCAGTACTTC. Amino acid sequence: CASGLGQPYEQYF.